Following are 19 T cell receptor beta chains from one sample sequenced in a study of radiotherapy plus CTLA-4 blockade in lung cancer. Sequenced by immunoSEQ multiplex PCR; TCRdb stores in-frame clones only, minus some. The sample yields 90,000 or so clones, 86% seen once. The source material was peripheral blood, sampled from a patient treated with radiotherapy plus ipilimumab. The receptors here all came from a human donor with non-small cell lung cancer who had a partial response to radiotherapy plus ipilimumab.

The J gene is TRBJ2-2, the V gene TRBV9; 9 positions match TRBD1. This CDR3 contains 17 residues. Germline assignment: CDR1 SGDLS and CDR2 YYNGEE. The J segment lost 5 bases and the V segment lost 0 bases, leaving 8 bases of the junction unmatched. CDR3 region: CASSVASGQGLTGELFF. CDR3 nucleotides: TGTGCCAGCAGCGTAGCTAGCGGACAGGGGTTGACCGGGGAGCTGTTTTTT.

V is TRBV18 and J is TRBJ1-3, with 9 nucleotides matching TRBD1. After removal of 5 bases from V and 0 bases from J, the junction contained 5 bases not matched to a gene. This CDR3 is built from 16 residues. Germline assignment: CDR1 KGHSH and CDR2 LQKENI. The CDR3: CASSTGQGNSGNTIYF. The CDR3 DNA reads as TGTGCCAGCTCAACGGGACAGGGAAACTCTGGAAACACCATATATTTT.

This rearrangement joins TRBV18 to TRBJ2-2; TRBD1 agrees at 7 bases. Germline CDR1 and CDR2: KGHSH and LQKENI. The CDR3 loop spans 17 amino acids. V was clipped by 6 bases and J by 3 bases; unmatched bases: 13. Written as DNA, the CDR3 is TGTGCCAGCTCCAGACAGGGAAGCGTGCCGGACACCGGGGAGCTGTTTTTT. Translating gives CASSRQGSVPDTGELFF.

J is TRBJ2-2 and V is TRBV7-3; unclear D gene. The V and J ends lost 0 bases and 5 bases respectively, with 10 bases between them. The germline gives CDR1 SGHTA, CDR2 FQGTGA. This CDR3 contains 15 residues. CDR3 loop: CASSLTFDLTGELFF. The CDR3 region has the DNA TGTGCCAGCAGCTTAACCTTCGACTTGACCGGGGAGCTGTTTTTT.

The chain uses TRBV27 and TRBJ2-3; 11 bases match TRBD2. Germline CDR1 is MNHEY and CDR2 is SMNVEV (reference sequence). The CDR3 length is 15 residues. Trimming took 10 bases from V and 4 from J; bases not matched to a gene: 10. The CDR3 is CATYQLAGVPDTQYF. The CDR3 DNA reads as TGTGCCACCTACCAACTAGCGGGAGTTCCAGATACGCAGTATTTT.

The J gene is TRBJ2-1, the V gene TRBV7-2; tentatively, D is TRBD2 (6 bases). Trimming took 1 base from V and 5 from J, leaving 12 bases between them. Looked up from germline, CDR1 is SGHTA and CDR2 is FQGNSA. CDR3 length: 15 amino acids. CDR3 amino acids: CASSLGRTTNNEQFF. In nucleotides, the CDR3 is TGTGCCAGCAGCTTAGGTAGGACTACAAACAATGAGCAGTTCTTC.

The genes are TRBV30 and TRBJ1-5; the D gene is possibly TRBD1 (6 bases). CDR1 and CDR2 (germline): GTSNPN, SVGIG (reference sequence). This CDR3 region has 15 residues. The V end was cut by 3 bases, the J end by 9 bases, with 21 bases between. The CDR3 bases are TGTGCCTGGAGCGCCGGAGGACAGACTGGGCGGCCCCAGCATTTT. Translated, it gives CAWSAGGQTGRPQHF. Full variable domain (missing parts from reference TRBV30 and TRBJ1-5): SQTIHQWPATLVQPVGSPLSLECTVEGTSNPNLYWYRQAAGRGLQLLFYSVGIGQISSEVPQNLSASRPQDRQFILSSKKLLLSDSGFYLCAWSAGGQTGRPQHFGDGTRLSIL.

The chain is built from TRBV19 and TRBJ2-5, with TRBD1 matching 8 bases. V was pared by 5 bases and J by 5 bases, with 7 bases of the junction left unmatched. Germline CDR1 is LNHDA and CDR2 is SQIVND (reference sequence). The CDR3 totals 14 residues. The CDR3 sequence is CASSATGGAETQYF. The CDR3 nucleotides read TGTGCCAGTAGTGCCACAGGGGGAGCCGAGACCCAGTACTTC. The whole variable domain, remainder taken from reference TRBV19 and TRBJ2-5, is DGGITQSPKYLFRKEGQNVTLSCEQNLNHDAMYWYRQDPGQGLRLIYYSQIVNDFQKGDIAEGYSVSREKKESFPLTVTSAQKNPTAFYLCASSATGGAETQYFGPGTRLLVL.

Comments on this clone: Other DNA sequences from this sample encode an identical CDR3 as well. The chain employs TRBV19 and TRBJ2-1; the match to TRBD2 covers 9 bases. J gave up 3 bases and V 5 bases, and 2 bases lay outside the gene matches. The CDR3 is 14 residues long. Germline V gives CDR1 LNHDA, CDR2 SQIVND (reference sequence). The CDR3 DNA reads TGTGCCAGTAGTGGCGGGGGGGACTACAATGAGCAGTTCTTC. This translates into CASSGGGDYNEQFF.

This clone was detected only a few times. The chain recombines TRBV19 with TRBJ2-3; TRBD2 is a possible D gene (5 bases). The CDR3 totals 14 residues. V lost 6 bases, J lost 3 bases, and 13 bases lay in between. Germline CDR1 LNHDA, CDR2 SQIVND (reference sequence). The CDR3 reads CASRDRGRTDTQYF. The CDR3 DNA is TGTGCCAGTAGGGATCGGGGTCGGACAGATACGCAGTATTTT.

The gene calls are TRBV19 and TRBJ1-5; 9 positions match TRBD1. Unmatched junction bases numbered 6, after V lost 3 bases and J lost 9 bases. This CDR3 comprises 14 residues. Germline CDR1 and CDR2: LNHDA and SQIVND (reference sequence). The CDR3: CASSIGTGIWPQHF. CDR3 DNA: TGTGCCAGTAGTATCGGGACAGGGATTTGGCCCCAGCATTTT.

J is TRBJ2-7 and V is TRBV6-1, with 8 bases that match TRBD2. The germline V gene has CDR1 MNHNS and CDR2 SASEGT. The CDR3 runs to 14 residues. V was clipped by 5 bases and J by 2 bases; unmatched bases: 5. The CDR3 spells CASSHRTSPYEQYV. The CDR3 DNA sequence: TGTGCCAGCAGTCACAGGACTAGCCCCTACGAGCAGTACGTC.

In this sample, this clone turned up a few times. The rearrangement uses TRBV5-4 and TRBJ1-1; possible D gene TRBD1, 5 bases. Germline CDR1 reads SGHNT; CDR2 reads YYREEE (reference sequence). The V and J ends lost 0 bases and 8 bases respectively, with 11 bases between them. The CDR3 covers 13 residues. In DNA, the CDR3 is TGTGCCAGCAGCTTGGCTCGGACACCAGAAGCTTTCTTT. As protein: CASSLARTPEAFF.

The J gene is TRBJ2-1, the V gene TRBV12-5; D is ambiguous. This CDR3 has 12 residues. Deletions cut 1 base from V and 6 bases from J, with 4 bases between. CDR1 and CDR2 (germline): LGHNT, FRNRAP. As DNA, the CDR3 is TGTGCTAGTGGTTTGGCTCGCAATGAGCAGTTCTTC. This codes for CASGLARNEQFF.

The chain links TRBV5-1 to TRBJ2-1; perhaps TRBD2 as D (5 bases). There are 14 residues in the CDR3. Per germline, CDR1 SGHRS and CDR2 YFSETQ. The V and J ends lost 4 bases and 3 bases respectively, with 11 bases between them. CDR3 nucleotides: TGCGCCAGCAGCCCCCGAGGGTACTACAATGAGCAGTTCTTC. Translated, it gives CASSPRGYYNEQFF. The full variable domain, in which reference TRBV5-1 and TRBJ2-1 provide the parts outside the CDR3, is KAGVTQTPRYLIKTRGQQVTLSCSPISGHRSVSWYQQTPGQGLQFLFEYFSETQRNKGNFPGRFSGRQFSNSRSEMNVSTLELGDSALYLCASSPRGYYNEQFFGPGTRLTVL.

V gene TRBV2 combines with J gene TRBJ2-7; no definite D call. Trimming stripped 2 bases from V and 2 bases from J, with 4 bases between. Germline V gene data show CDR1 as SNHLY and CDR2 as FYNNEI. This CDR3 is 12 amino acids long. CDR3 sequence (DNA): TGTGCCAGCAGTGAACAGACCTACGAGCAGTACTTC. Translated: CASSEQTYEQYF.

As regards this clone: The sample holds other DNA sequences that translate to the same CDR3. This rearrangement joins TRBV7-2 to TRBJ1-2, with D possibly TRBD1 on 6 matching bases. CDR1 and CDR2 (germline): SGHTA, FQGNSA. Trimming removed 5 bases from V and 9 bases from J, with 16 bases in between. CDR3 length: 13 residues. The CDR3 sequence is CASSASQGGSYTF. The DNA of the CDR3 is TGTGCCAGCAGCGCGTCACAGGGTGGTAGCTACACCTTC.

Turning to this clone: One end of the junction is discordant with germline, which a read error may explain. The rearrangement joins TRBV7-7 to TRBJ2-5; tentative D call: TRBD2 (6 bases). The CDR3 spans 14 residues. Germline loops: CDR1 SSHAT, CDR2 FNYEAQ (reference sequence). The CDR3 sequence is CASSSGVVPGTQYF. The CDR3 region has the DNA TGTGCTAGCAGCTCGGGAGTGGTACCCGGGACCCAGTACTTC.

This chain links TRBV5-4 with TRBJ1-2; D is possibly TRBD1 (5 bases). V was pared by 2 bases and J by 3 bases, with 17 bases between. CDR1 SGHNT and CDR2 YYREEE come from the germline V gene (reference sequence). The CDR3 contains 16 residues. CDR3 residues: CASSFGGRGAYYGYTF. CDR3 bases: TGTGCCAGCAGCTTTGGAGGGCGTGGGGCGTACTATGGCTACACCTTC.